This passage covers 23 T cell receptor beta chains from one sample sequenced in a study of control samples from healthy donors and cancer patients. Assay used: immunoSEQ multiplex PCR; TCRdb lists only in-frame clones, some missing. The table shows 100,000 to 150,000 clones, with approximately 90% occurring only once. Sequences were obtained from blood. The receptors originated from a man in his forties in good health.

CDR3 region: CASSPMTSAPSRRYNEQFF. The CDR3 nucleotides read TGTGCCAGCAGCCCTATGACTAGCGCACCCTCCCGACGATACAATGAGCAGTTCTTC. This chain joins TRBV7-9 and TRBJ2-1; 8 nucleotides line up with TRBD2. Germline assignment: CDR1 SEHNR and CDR2 FQNEAQ (reference sequence). The V gene end was trimmed by 5 bases and the J gene end by 4 bases; junction bases not matched to a gene: 19. The CDR3 has 19 residues.

The chain uses TRBV24-1 and TRBJ2-1; 7 bases are a match to TRBD2. CDR1 is KGHDR and CDR2 is SFDVKD in the germline V gene. Germline trimming cut 12 bases from V and 4 bases from J; bases unmatched to any gene: 14. The CDR3 spans 15 residues. The CDR3: CAVSSRGEFYNEQFF. CDR3 DNA: TGTGCCGTATCCTCCCGGGGGGAATTTTACAATGAGCAGTTCTTC.

The rearrangement uses TRBV28 and TRBJ2-1; TRBD2 matches 7 bases. Germline V gene lookup returns CDR1 MDHEN and CDR2 SYDVKM. The CDR3 has 13 amino acids. The V segment lost 10 bases and the J segment 6 bases; nucleotides outside the gene matches: 9. As DNA, the CDR3 is TGTGCCACTAGGGGCGGGGGTGCCAATGAGCAGTTCTTC. This sequence encodes CATRGGGANEQFF.

The chain carries TRBV6-4 and TRBJ2-1; no clear D. V was trimmed by 7 bases and J by 0 bases, leaving 19 bases between them. The CDR3 is 17 residues long. Germline CDR1 reads MRHNA; CDR2 reads SNTAGT. The chain's CDR3 is CASTPHPRPSSYNEQFF. CDR3 nucleotides: TGTGCCAGCACCCCACACCCCAGGCCTAGCTCCTACAATGAGCAGTTCTTC.

The rearrangement joins TRBV27 to TRBJ2-7, with a weak D call TRBD2 (6 bases). Germline CDR1 and CDR2: MNHEY and SMNVEV (reference sequence). The CDR3 runs 14 residues. V lost 6 bases and J lost 1, with 13 bases in between. This chain's CDR3 is CASRWRGASYEQYF. The CDR3 nucleotides are TGTGCCAGCAGATGGCGGGGAGCATCCTACGAGCAGTACTTC.

This chain joins TRBV5-1 and TRBJ2-7; D perhaps matches TRBD2 (6 bases). The CDR3 contains 14 residues. CDR1 is SGHRS and CDR2 is YFSETQ in the germline V gene. V dropped 4 bases and J dropped 5 bases, with 16 bases sitting between them. CDR3 nucleotides: TGCGCCAGCAGCGGCCAGGGACTCGAGAACGAGCAGTACTTC. It specifies CASSGQGLENEQYF.

The DNA of the CDR3 is TGTGCCACCATAAGGGTTTTGGGAGGCTACACCTTC. Its translation: CATIRVLGGYTF. J is TRBJ1-2 and V is TRBV24-1; D remains ambiguous. The germline V and J ends were trimmed by 8 bases and 8 bases, with 14 bases remaining between them. The germline CDR1 and CDR2 sequences are KGHDR and SFDVKD. The CDR3 sequence is 12 residues long.

The chain employs TRBV6-1 and TRBJ2-1; 10 bases agree with TRBD2. This CDR3 spans 18 amino acids. Germline CDR1 and CDR2: MNHNS and SASEGT. With V trimmed by 1 base and J by 7 bases, 13 bases remained unmatched. The CDR3 bases are TGTGCCAGCAGTGAAGGAGCCCTCGGACTAGCGGCAAAGAATGAGCAGTTCTTC. Residues: CASSEGALGLAAKNEQFF.

This rearrangement joins TRBV12-3 or TRBV12-4 to TRBJ1-5; D not resolved. The V gene lost 5 bases and the J gene lost 3 bases, with 5 bases spanning the gap. The CDR3 length is 12 residues. CDR3 loop: CASSPNNQPQHF. CDR3 nucleotide sequence: TGTGCCAGCAGTCCGAACAATCAGCCCCAGCATTTT.

The chain has TRBV7-7 and TRBJ2-2; no clear D gene. CDR1 is SSHAT, CDR2 FNYEAQ, per germline (reference sequence). The CDR3 has 13 amino acids. The CDR3 region is CASGGLSTGELFF. The CDR3 coding sequence is TGTGCTAGTGGCGGCCTTAGCACCGGGGAGCTGTTTTTT.

The chain employs TRBV2 and TRBJ2-5; maybe TRBD1 (6 bases). The CDR3 has 13 amino acids. Germline loops: CDR1 SNHLY, CDR2 FYNNEI. With 4 bases removed from V and 2 bases from J, the gap between germline ends came to 8 bases. In nucleotides, the CDR3 is TGTGCCAGCAGTGTGCAGGGGCAAGAGACCCAGTACTTC. This encodes CASSVQGQETQYF.

The chain is built from TRBV9 and TRBJ2-7; D unclear. This CDR3 region has 15 residues. Germline V gene data show CDR1 as SGDLS and CDR2 as YYNGEE. V lost 4 bases to trimming and J lost 1 base, with 15 bases between them. The CDR3 region is CASSPLKTLSYEQYF. The DNA of the CDR3 is TGTGCCAGCAGCCCCCTAAAGACGCTTTCCTACGAGCAGTACTTC. Full variable domain (rest looked up from reference TRBV9 and TRBJ2-7): DSGVTQTPKHLITATGQRVTLRCSPRSGDLSVYWYQQSLDQGLQFLIQYYNGEERAKGNILERFSAQQFPDLHSELNLSSLELGDSALYFCASSPLKTLSYEQYFGPGTRLTVT.

The chain employs TRBV6-5 and TRBJ1-4, with D perhaps TRBD1 (6 bases). Looked up from germline, CDR1 is MNHEY and CDR2 is SVGAGI. The CDR3 is made up of 13 amino acids. Trimming stripped 4 bases from V and 8 bases from J, with 11 bases between. In nucleotides, the CDR3 is TGTGCCAGCAGTTCTGACAGGAACGAAAAACTGTTTTTT. Residues: CASSSDRNEKLFF.

The chain joins TRBV6-1 to TRBJ2-7; tentatively, D is TRBD1 or TRBD2 (5 bases each). The germline V and J ends were trimmed by 0 bases and 6 bases, with 18 bases remaining between them. The CDR3 covers 16 residues. Germline-derived CDR1 and CDR2 are MNHNS and SASEGT. As DNA, the CDR3 is TGTGCCAGCAGTGAAGCGGTGACGGGACGAGCTAGCGAGCAGTACTTC. Translation: CASSEAVTGRASEQYF.

This sequence joins TRBV3-1 (or the pseudogene TRBV3-2) and TRBJ2-3, with D perhaps TRBD1 or TRBD2 (6 bases each). The length of the CDR3 is 15 residues. Germline-derived CDR1 and CDR2 are LGHDT and YNNKEL (reference sequence). V was pared by 1 base and J by 4 bases, with 12 bases between. CDR3 sequence: CASSQGGAGADTQYF. CDR3 sequence (DNA): TGTGCCAGCAGCCAAGGGGGGGCCGGAGCAGATACGCAGTATTTT.

This chain joins TRBV10-3 and TRBJ1-1; D gene ambiguous. With 4 bases removed from V and 5 bases from J, the gap between germline ends came to 8 bases. The CDR3 totals 12 residues. The germline V gene has CDR1 ENHRY and CDR2 SYGVKD. CDR3: CAISVRGTEAFF. CDR3 in DNA: TGTGCCATCAGTGTACGGGGTACTGAAGCTTTCTTT.

The rearrangement uses TRBV18 and TRBJ1-1, with 7 bases that match TRBD1. In germline, CDR1 is KGHSH, CDR2 LQKENI. V lost 2 bases to trimming and J lost 4 bases; unmatched junction nucleotides: 7. The CDR3 has 15 amino acids. The CDR3 coding sequence is TGTGCCAGCTCACCAAATAACAGGGGTGGCACTGAAGCTTTCTTT. Amino acids: CASSPNNRGGTEAFF.

The chain has TRBV6-6 and TRBJ1-3, with a possible D match to TRBD1 (5 bases). This CDR3 has 14 residues. Germline V CDR1 and CDR2: MNHNY, SVGAGI (reference sequence). V lost 2 bases to trimming and J lost 4 bases, with 9 bases between them. CDR3 sequence reads: CASSYQGSGNTIYF. DNA of the CDR3: TGTGCCAGCAGTTACCAGGGATCCGGAAACACCATATATTTT.

The chain couples TRBV5-1 to TRBJ2-3; 10 positions match TRBD2. The CDR3 sequence is 15 residues long. The germline gives CDR1 SGHRS, CDR2 YFSETQ. The V and J ends lost 4 bases and 2 bases, in that order; junction bases with no gene match: 4. The CDR3 loop reads CASSPSGGFTDTQYF. CDR3 sequence (DNA): TGCGCCAGCAGCCCTAGCGGGGGATTCACAGATACGCAGTATTTT.

J is TRBJ2-2 and V is TRBV7-8; 13 nucleotides match TRBD2. The germline gives CDR1 SGHVS, CDR2 FQNEAQ. The trim removed 2 bases at V and 11 bases at J, leaving 5 bases unmatched. This CDR3 has 15 residues. The CDR3 spells CASSLLLAGGLELFF. DNA of the CDR3: TGTGCCAGCAGCTTATTACTAGCGGGGGGGCTAGAGCTGTTTTTT.

J is TRBJ2-2 and V is TRBV5-1; TRBD2 agrees at 13 bases. Germline V gene lookup returns CDR1 SGHRS and CDR2 YFSETQ. V lost 2 bases to trimming and J lost 4 bases; unmatched junction nucleotides: 5. This CDR3 is built from 17 residues. CDR3 region: CASSLLAGGPGTGELFF. The CDR3 nucleotides read TGCGCCAGCAGCTTACTAGCGGGGGGGCCCGGCACCGGGGAGCTGTTTTTT.

V gene TRBV18 combines with J gene TRBJ1-6, with D perhaps matching TRBD1 (5 bases). CDR3 length: 14 amino acids. The V gene lost 2 bases and the J gene lost 10 bases, with 12 bases spanning the gap. From germline, CDR1 is KGHSH and CDR2 LQKENI. CDR3: CASSPADRSSPLHF. The CDR3, as DNA: TGTGCCAGCTCACCAGCCGACAGAAGCTCACCCCTCCACTTT.

This clone has a single count. The V call is TRBV5-1, the J call TRBJ2-2; 11 positions agree with TRBD2. V gave up 2 bases and J gave up 0 bases; unmatched junction bases: 0. Germline V gene sequence: CDR1 SGHRS, CDR2 YFSETQ. CDR3 length: 16 amino acids. The CDR3 bases are TGCGCCAGCAGCTTTAGCGGGGGGGCGAACACCGGGGAGCTGTTTTTT. Translating gives CASSFSGGANTGELFF.